Here is one TCR beta chain with its context. Germline-derived CDR1 and CDR2 are SGHAT and FQDESV (reference sequence). V was clipped by 0 bases and J by 7 bases, with 15 bases between them. This CDR3 contains 15 residues. Authors' analysis steps: The authors estimated nucleated cell counts from reference gene primer amplification. Libraries were prepared by immunoSEQ multiplex PCR; TCRdb keeps only in-frame clonotypes and omits some of them. That table is the source of V, J and clone size, and D and trimming were worked out from the DNA. This table holds about 300,000 clones, approximately 89% found once. This entry is derived from a study of blood T cell repertoires in COVID-19. Study details: Sites in the United States, Italy and Spain provided acute and convalescent COVID-19 samples. From T cells, B-cell-depleted T cells, or PBMCs came the material, which was cDNA or gDNA.

Seattle participants joined during active infection and were tracked over time. The sequence came from a woman in her 30s with COVID-19, enrolled during active disease. The genes are TRBV11-1 and TRBJ1-1; TRBD1 is a possible D gene (5 bases). The sample taken for sequencing was peripheral blood. The CDR3 here is CASSLAPGRGGEAFF. CDR3 bases: TGTGCCAGCAGCTTAGCCCCAGGCCGCGGGGGTGAAGCTTTCTTT.